The rows below give T cell receptor beta chains drawn from one sample of a study of Graves' ophthalmopathy and Graves' hyperthyroidism. TCRdb independently ran MiXCR on the multiplex PCR reads; one entry per CDR3 protein. The profile shows roughly 400,000 distinct CDR3 sequences, 18% of them singletons. The specimen sequenced was peripheral blood. Every receptor here comes from a woman between 18 and 29 years old with Graves' ophthalmopathy. The CDR3 runs from the conserved cysteine through the conserved F or W. The D gene is left open where the match is weak. Part of the rows lack a size; the others show once, few, many or a class for expanded clones.

j_gene	d_gene	v_gene	abundance	CDR3aa	CDR3nt
TRBJ2-5	NA	TRBV18	many	CASSPTGIQETQYF	TGTGCCAGCTCACCAACGGGGATCCAAGAGACCCAGTACTTC
TRBJ2-3	TRBD1	TRBV11-1	many	CASSLARRDRGLSTDTQYF	TGTGCCAGCAGCTTAGCTCGCAGGGACAGGGGCCTCAGCACAGATACGCAGTATTTT
TRBJ2-5	NA	TRBV7-3	NA	CASSLLGRRGETQYF	TGTGCCAGCAGCTTATTAGGTCGACGGGGTGAGACCCAGTACTTC
TRBJ2-7	NA	TRBV12-3/TRBV12-4	many	CASSIRVPYEQYF	TGTGCCAGCAGTATCCGGGTCCCCTACGAGCAGTACTTC
TRBJ2-5	NA	TRBV6-1	many	CASSSWETQYF	TGTGCCAGCAGTTCCTGGGAGACCCAGTACTTC
TRBJ2-7	TRBD1	TRBV5-6	many	CASSFKPTGDYEQYF	TGTGCCAGCAGCTTCAAGCCCACAGGGGACTACGAGCAGTACTTC
TRBJ1-1	NA	TRBV27	many	CASSPFENTEAFF	TGTGCCAGCAGCCCTTTCGAGAACACTGAAGCTTTCTTT
TRBJ1-1	NA	TRBV28	many	CASRLPLGTTTEAFF	TGTGCCAGCAGATTACCCCTAGGGACGACCACTGAAGCTTTCTTT
TRBJ1-1	NA	TRBV18	few	CASSPIPRGKNTEAFF	TGTGCCAGCTCACCAATTCCAAGGGGAAAGAACACTGAAGCTTTCTTT
TRBJ2-5	NA	TRBV6-5	many	CASSRGTDQETQYF	TGTGCCAGCAGTAGGGGGACCGACCAAGAGACCCAGTACTTC
TRBJ1-2	TRBD1	TRBV28	many	CASTRTGGNYGYTF	TGTGCCAGCACCCGGACAGGGGGCAACTATGGCTACACCTTC
TRBJ1-6	NA	TRBV11-2	many	CASSWGPGGSPLHF	TGTGCCAGCAGCTGGGGCCCCGGGGGTTCACCCCTCCACTTT
TRBJ1-6	NA	TRBV4-1	many	CASSQQGYNSPLHF	TGCGCCAGCAGCCAGCAGGGGTATAATTCACCCCTCCACTTT
TRBJ2-7	NA	TRBV5-1	many	CASSLGTVTSYEQYF	TGCGCCAGCAGCTTGGGGACTGTCACCTCCTACGAGCAGTACTTC
TRBJ2-2	NA	TRBV2	many	CASTTSERAFGELFF	TGTGCCAGCACCACCTCTGAGCGAGCTTTCGGGGAGCTGTTTTTT
TRBJ1-1	NA	TRBV29-1	many	CSVERGDTEAFF	TGCAGCGTTGAGAGGGGCGACACTGAAGCTTTCTTT
TRBJ1-1	NA	TRBV12-3/TRBV12-4	many	CASTLNFMNTEAFF	TGTGCCAGCACCTTGAACTTCATGAACACTGAAGCTTTCTTT
TRBJ1-2	TRBD1	TRBV28	many	CASSLLPGQGYGYTF	TGTGCCAGCAGTCTACTCCCGGGACAGGGGTATGGCTACACCTTC
TRBJ2-7	TRBD2	TRBV7-2	many	CASSYGLEGEQYF	TGTGCCAGCAGCTACGGACTAGAAGGCGAGCAGTACTTC
TRBJ1-5	NA	TRBV27	NA	CASRGGDNQPQHF	TGTGCCAGCAGAGGAGGGGATAATCAGCCCCAGCATTTT
TRBJ2-2	NA	TRBV7-3	NA	CASSPGLMNTGELFF	TGTGCCAGCAGCCCTGGACTTATGAACACCGGGGAGCTGTTTTTT
TRBJ2-7	NA	TRBV28	many	CASSPPPGVISYEQYF	TGTGCCAGCAGTCCCCCCCCAGGGGTGATATCCTACGAGCAGTACTTC
TRBJ2-2	TRBD1	TRBV19	NA	CASSITGVAGELFF	TGTGCCAGTAGTATTACAGGGGTGGCCGGGGAGCTGTTTTTT
TRBJ2-7	NA	TRBV6-5	many	CASRGHDRGNEQYF	TGTGCCAGCAGGGGACACGACCGGGGAAACGAGCAGTACTTC
TRBJ1-5	NA	TRBV20-1	many	CSAKGGSNQPQHF	TGCAGTGCCAAGGGGGGTAGCAATCAGCCCCAGCATTTT
TRBJ1-5	NA	TRBV20-1	many	CSATSGRNQPQHF	TGCAGTGCTACCTCTGGGCGAAATCAGCCCCAGCATTTT
TRBJ1-1	NA	TRBV18	many	CASSPNRQEGNTEAFF	TGTGCCAGCTCACCAAACAGACAGGAGGGGAACACTGAAGCTTTCTTT
TRBJ1-2	NA	TRBV28	NA	CASSLSGPGYGYTF	TGTGCCAGCAGTTTATCGGGCCCGGGGTATGGCTACACCTTC
TRBJ2-7	TRBD1	TRBV11-2	many	CASSLHRDRVPYEQYF	TGTGCCAGCAGCTTACACCGGGACAGGGTTCCCTACGAGCAGTACTTC
TRBJ1-5	TRBD1	TRBV13	NA	CASSIQQGDDQPQHF	TGTGCCAGCAGCATACAGCAGGGGGACGATCAGCCCCAGCATTTT
TRBJ2-5	NA	TRBV27	many	CASSPRTGNQETQYF	TGTGCCAGCAGTCCCCGCACAGGGAACCAAGAGACCCAGTACTTC
TRBJ1-3	NA	TRBV25-1	many	CASSAPGPGNTIYF	TGTGCCAGCAGTGCCCCGGGCCCCGGAAACACCATATATTTT
TRBJ2-7	NA	TRBV2	many	CASEAESYEQYF	TGTGCCAGCGAAGCGGAGTCCTACGAGCAGTACTTC
TRBJ2-5	NA	TRBV6-1	many	CASSEVEGWVGETQYF	TGTGCCAGCAGTGAAGTAGAAGGGTGGGTTGGGGAGACCCAGTACTTC
TRBJ1-1	TRBD1	TRBV6-5	many	CASSRVTGADTEAFF	TGTGCCAGCAGTCGGGTGACAGGGGCCGACACTGAAGCTTTCTTT
TRBJ1-5	NA	TRBV30	many	CAWGGQNNQPQHF	TGTGCCTGGGGCGGACAGAACAATCAGCCCCAGCATTTT
TRBJ1-1	TRBD1	TRBV2	few	CASSEARQGLRAFF	TGTGCCAGCAGTGAAGCGCGACAGGGATTGAGGGCTTTCTTT
TRBJ2-7	NA	TRBV6-5	NA	CASSYQQGRYEQYF	TGTGCCAGCAGTTACCAGCAGGGCCGATACGAGCAGTACTTC
TRBJ2-5	NA	TRBV30	NA	CAWNSNRVWETQYF	TGTGCCTGGAATTCTAACAGGGTCTGGGAGACCCAGTACTTC
TRBJ2-7	NA	TRBV11-2	many	CASSLGRPGYEQYF	TGTGCCAGCAGCTTAGGTCGTCCGGGCTACGAGCAGTACTTC
TRBJ1-2	NA	TRBV29-1	many	CSVVRIDRPANYGYTF	TGCAGCGTTGTACGGATTGACAGGCCGGCTAACTATGGCTACACCTTC
TRBJ2-7	TRBD1	TRBV4-3	many	CANNTVDRVKVYEQYF	TGCGCCAACAACACGGTGGACAGGGTAAAAGTCTACGAGCAGTACTTC
TRBJ1-1	NA	TRBV6-1	many	CASSEGGPQVLRAEAFF	TGTGCCAGCAGTGAAGGAGGCCCACAGGTATTACGGGCTGAAGCTTTCTTT
TRBJ2-5	TRBD2	TRBV20-1	many	CSATSPLAGGETQYF	TGCAGTGCTACCTCGCCTCTAGCGGGAGGAGAGACCCAGTACTTC
TRBJ2-7	NA	TRBV12-3/TRBV12-4	many	CASSPRRTDTYEQYF	TGTGCCAGCAGTCCCCGGCGGACGGATACCTACGAGCAGTACTTC
TRBJ2-5	NA	TRBV20-1	many	CSAQHPSRRETQYF	TGCAGTGCTCAGCATCCCTCCAGGAGGGAGACCCAGTACTTC
TRBJ2-7	TRBD2	TRBV18	once	CASSPPAGGDEQYF	TGTGCCAGCTCACCACCGGCGGGAGGAGACGAGCAGTACTTC
TRBJ2-7	NA	TRBV7-2	many	CASSLRAGSSYEQYF	TGTGCCAGCAGCTTACGGGCAGGATCTTCCTACGAGCAGTACTTC
TRBJ1-2	NA	TRBV4-3	many	CASSQDRASYGYTF	TGCGCCAGCAGCCAAGACAGGGCCAGCTATGGCTACACCTTC